The source of this T cell receptor beta chain is a study of blood T cell repertoires in COVID-19. Across the whole study: The United States, Italy and Spain supplied acute and convalescent COVID-19 samples. PBMCs, B-cell-depleted T cells, or T cells were the source of the cDNA or gDNA that made up the material.

CDR1 and CDR2 (germline): SGHRS, YFSETQ. This CDR3 spans 14 amino acids. Trimming cost V 2 bases and J 5 bases, with 11 bases left between them. Authors' analysis steps: Amplifying reference gene primers gave estimates of nucleated cell counts. Clones were read by immunoSEQ multiplex PCR, and TCRdb kept only the in-frame ones, dropping some. For V, J and clone size, that table is used; D and trimming come from the DNA. The table has approximately 140,000 clones, almost 90% seen once. Sequenced sample: peripheral blood. This clonotype originated in a woman aged 55-75 years with acute or convalescent COVID-19. This chain links TRBV5-1 with TRBJ2-1; D remains unclear. The CDR3 coding sequence is TGCGCCAGCAGCTTTGGCGGAAATGACAATGAGCAGTTCTTC. Amino acids: CASSFGGNDNEQFF.